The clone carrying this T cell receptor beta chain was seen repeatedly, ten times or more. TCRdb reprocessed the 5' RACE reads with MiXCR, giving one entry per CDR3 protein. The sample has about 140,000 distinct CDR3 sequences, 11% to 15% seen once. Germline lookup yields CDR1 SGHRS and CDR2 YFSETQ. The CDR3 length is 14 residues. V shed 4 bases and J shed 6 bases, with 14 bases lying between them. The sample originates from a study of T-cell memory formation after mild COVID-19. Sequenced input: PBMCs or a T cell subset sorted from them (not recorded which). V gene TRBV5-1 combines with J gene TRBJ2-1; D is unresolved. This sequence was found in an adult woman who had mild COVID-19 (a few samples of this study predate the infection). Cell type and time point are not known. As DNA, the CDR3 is TGCGCCAGCAGCCCGGGCTTGGACCCCAATGAGCAGTTCTTC. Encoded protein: CASSPGLDPNEQFF.